The clone carrying this T cell receptor beta chain was seen a few times. As yet, its antigen is unknown. Regarding time point: patch test 1, 2 weeks after DPC sensitization. Treatment given: therapeutic diphenylcyclopropenone sensitization with weekly scalp DPC. Each patch test followed a blood draw. Using its own MiXCR run on the RACE reads, TCRdb lists one record per CDR3 protein. The sample shows 370,000 or so distinct CDR3 sequences, more than 4.5% of them seen only once. This sample is part of a study of human T cells and chemical hapten exposure. Study-level information: Application of 0.01% DPC to the upper back was done by patch test, with a reading at 6 days.

General study findings and limits: PT1 expanded TCR numbers tracked positively with patch test score.

Sequences were derived from whole blood, sampled in connection with sensitization to the hapten diphenylcyclopropenone (DPC). The receptor was derived from a woman aged 45-59 years with alopecia areata. Some clones in this sample may be carry-over from other donors' samples.

The CDR3 reads CASSGFLVETQYF. The CDR3 DNA reads as TGTGCCAGCAGTGGCTTTTTAGTAGAGACCCAGTACTTC. This chain connects TRBV25-1 to TRBJ2-5; D unclear. The CDR3 is made up of 13 amino acids. The V gene lost 4 bases and the J gene lost 4 bases, with 10 bases spanning the gap. Germline V gives CDR1 MGHDK, CDR2 SYGVNS.